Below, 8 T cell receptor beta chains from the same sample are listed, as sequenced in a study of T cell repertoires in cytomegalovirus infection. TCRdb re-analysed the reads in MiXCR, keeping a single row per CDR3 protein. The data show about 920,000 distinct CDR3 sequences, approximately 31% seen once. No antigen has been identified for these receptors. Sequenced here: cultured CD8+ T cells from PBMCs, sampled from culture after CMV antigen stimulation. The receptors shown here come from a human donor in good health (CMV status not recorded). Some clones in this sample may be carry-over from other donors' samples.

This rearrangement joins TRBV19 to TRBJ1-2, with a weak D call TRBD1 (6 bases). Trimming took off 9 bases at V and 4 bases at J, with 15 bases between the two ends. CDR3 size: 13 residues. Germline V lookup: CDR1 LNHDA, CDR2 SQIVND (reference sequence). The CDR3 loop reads CASVTGFGYGYTF. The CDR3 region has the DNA TGTGCCAGCGTAACAGGGTTTGGCTATGGCTACACCTTC.

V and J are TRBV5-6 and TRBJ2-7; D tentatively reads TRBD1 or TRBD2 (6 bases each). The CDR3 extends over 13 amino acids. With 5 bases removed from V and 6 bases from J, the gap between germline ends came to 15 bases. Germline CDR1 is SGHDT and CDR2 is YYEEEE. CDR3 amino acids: CASSGGIRGEQYF. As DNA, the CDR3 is TGTGCCAGCAGTGGGGGGATCAGGGGCGAGCAGTACTTC.

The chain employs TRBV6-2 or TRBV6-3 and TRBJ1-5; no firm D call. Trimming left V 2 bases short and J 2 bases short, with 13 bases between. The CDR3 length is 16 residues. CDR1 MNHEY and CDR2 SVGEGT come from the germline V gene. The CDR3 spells CASSYVDHWGNQPQHF. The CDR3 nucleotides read TGTGCCAGCAGTTACGTGGATCACTGGGGCAATCAGCCCCAGCATTTT.

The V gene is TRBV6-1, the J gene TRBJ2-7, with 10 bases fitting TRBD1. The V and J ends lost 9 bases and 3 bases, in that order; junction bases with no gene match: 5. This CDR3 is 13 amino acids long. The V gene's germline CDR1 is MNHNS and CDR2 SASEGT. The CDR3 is CASGTGDRYEQYF. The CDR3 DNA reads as TGTGCCAGTGGGACAGGGGATCGCTACGAGCAGTACTTC.

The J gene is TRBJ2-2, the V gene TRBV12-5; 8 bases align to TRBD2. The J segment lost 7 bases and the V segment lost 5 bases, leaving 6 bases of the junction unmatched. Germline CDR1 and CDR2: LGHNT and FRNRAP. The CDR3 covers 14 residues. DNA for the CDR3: TGTGCTAGTGGTCCGCGGGGGGATGGCGGGGAGCTGTTTTTT. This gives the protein CASGPRGDGGELFF.

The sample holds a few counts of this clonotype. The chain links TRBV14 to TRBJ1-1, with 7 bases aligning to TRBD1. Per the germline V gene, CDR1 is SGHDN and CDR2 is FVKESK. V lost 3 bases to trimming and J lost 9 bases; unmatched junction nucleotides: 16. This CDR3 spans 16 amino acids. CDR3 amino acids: CASSQDHYTTGYKAFF. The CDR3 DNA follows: TGTGCCAGCAGCCAGGACCATTATACGACAGGGTATAAAGCTTTCTTT.

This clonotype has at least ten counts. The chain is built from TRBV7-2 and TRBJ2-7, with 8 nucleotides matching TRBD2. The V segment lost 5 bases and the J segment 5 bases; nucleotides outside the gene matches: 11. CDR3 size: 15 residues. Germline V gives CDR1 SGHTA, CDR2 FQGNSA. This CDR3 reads CASSPGERGSDEQYF. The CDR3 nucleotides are TGTGCCAGCAGCCCCGGGGAGCGGGGGTCGGACGAGCAGTACTTC. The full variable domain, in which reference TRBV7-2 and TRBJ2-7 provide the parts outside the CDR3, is GAGVSQSPSNKVTEKGKDVELRCDPISGHTALYWYRQSLGQGLEFLIYFQGNSAPDKSGLPSDRFSAERTGGSVSTLTIQRTQQEDSAVYLCASSPGERGSDEQYFGPGTRLTVT.

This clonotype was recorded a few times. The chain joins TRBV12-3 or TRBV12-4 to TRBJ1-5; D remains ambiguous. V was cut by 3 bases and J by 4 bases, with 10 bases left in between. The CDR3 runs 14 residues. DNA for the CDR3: TGTGCCAGCAGTTTTGTCCTGAGGAATCAGCCCCAGCATTTT. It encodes CASSFVLRNQPQHF.